The entry below gives a single T cell receptor beta chain sequence along with its context. The antigen is unknown. With survey level as its setting, the immunoSEQ assay was v3.0. It was roughly 40,000-55,000 T-cell genomes per sample that sequencing targeted. The repertoire was sequenced with immunoSEQ multiplex PCR; TCRdb's copy has only in-frame clones and lacks some. The data contain over 40,000 clones, 90% to 95% of them singletons. This record belongs to a study of long-term antiretroviral therapy in people with HIV. Study results and caveats: Transplant donor controls retained higher diversity, though diversity increased after ART.

V was pared by 3 bases and J by 1 base, with 3 bases between. This CDR3 has 12 amino acids. Looked up from germline, CDR1 is SEHNR and CDR2 is FQNEAQ (reference sequence). No fewer than two post-ART and no fewer than one pre-ART PBMC samples existed for each donor. V gene TRBV7-9 combines with J gene TRBJ1-1, with no clear D. The TCR sequence derives from a woman aged 50 to 60 with HIV. Source: unsorted PBMCs, taken 3.7 years after starting antiretroviral therapy. The chain's CDR3 is CASSFENTEAFF. CDR3 bases: TGTGCCAGCAGCTTCGAGAACACTGAAGCTTTCTTT.